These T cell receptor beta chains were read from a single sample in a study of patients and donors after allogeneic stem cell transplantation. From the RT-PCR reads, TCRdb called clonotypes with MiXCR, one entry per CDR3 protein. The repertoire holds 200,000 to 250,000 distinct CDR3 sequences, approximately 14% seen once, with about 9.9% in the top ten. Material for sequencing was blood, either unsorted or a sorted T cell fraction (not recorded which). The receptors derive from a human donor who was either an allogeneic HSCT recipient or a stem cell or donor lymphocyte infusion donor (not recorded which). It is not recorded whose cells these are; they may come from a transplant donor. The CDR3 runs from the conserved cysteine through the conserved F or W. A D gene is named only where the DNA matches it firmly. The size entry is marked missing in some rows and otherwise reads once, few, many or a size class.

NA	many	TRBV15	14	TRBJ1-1	CATSRSFAASEAFF
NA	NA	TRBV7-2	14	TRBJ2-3	CASSLGRRGDTQYF
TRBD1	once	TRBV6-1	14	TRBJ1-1	CASSHRQGNTEAFF
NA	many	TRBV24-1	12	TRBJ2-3	CATSDSSVDRYF
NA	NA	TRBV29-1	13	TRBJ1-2	CSVEVPGNHGYTF
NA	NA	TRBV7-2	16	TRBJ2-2	CASSLRRAMNTGELFF
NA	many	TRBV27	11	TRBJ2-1	CASSLRTEQFF
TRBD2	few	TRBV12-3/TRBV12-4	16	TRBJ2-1	CASSNRLAGRFNEQFF
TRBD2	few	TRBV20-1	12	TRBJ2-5	CSGRTSSETQYF
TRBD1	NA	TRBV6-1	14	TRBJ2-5	CASSTAGGEETQYF
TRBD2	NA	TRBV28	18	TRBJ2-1	CASSSGLAGGSSYNEQFF
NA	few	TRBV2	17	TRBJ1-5	CASSEFRAGGSNQPQHF
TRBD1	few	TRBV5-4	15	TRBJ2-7	CASSPTGGIGYEQYF
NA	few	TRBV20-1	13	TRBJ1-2	CSARRSELDGYTF
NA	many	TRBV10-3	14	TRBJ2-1	CAIESSGVHNEQFF
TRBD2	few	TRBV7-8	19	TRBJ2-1	CASSLGHDRGLAVINEQFF
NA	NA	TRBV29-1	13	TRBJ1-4	CSVVPKIGEKLFF